This entry features one T cell receptor (beta chain) sequence. Its antigen is not known. This sample was taken from a study of T-cell memory formation after mild COVID-19. Study-wide results and caveats: From day 15 to 85, contracting clones were balanced between CD4 and CD8, whereas later expanders leaned toward CD4+.

TCRdb recomputed calls from the 5' RACE reads with MiXCR, one row per CDR3 protein. The sample comprises 200,000 to 250,000 distinct CDR3 sequences, about 27% of which are singletons, and more than 9.5% rests with the top ten. This CDR3 is 11 amino acids long. V lost 9 bases and J 5 bases, leaving 10 bases between the germline ends. CDR1 KGHDR and CDR2 SFDVKD come from the germline V gene. The clonotype comes from an adult woman who had mild COVID-19 (a few samples of this study predate the infection). Cell type and time point are not known. What was sequenced was PBMCs or a T cell subset sorted from them (not recorded which). The rearrangement joins TRBV24-1 to TRBJ2-7; D may be TRBD1 (6 bases). The CDR3, as DNA: TGTGCCACCGGTGGGGGCCACGAGCAGTACTTC. As protein: CATGGGHEQYF.